Sequencing of this T cell receptor beta chain was carried out in a study of cytomegalovirus exposure and HLA in healthy donors. Findings and limits, study-wide: Later on, analysis showed that most CMV-associated TCR beta chains appeared to be HLA-restricted.

Use of 60 Vbeta and 13 Jbeta primers characterized the PCR. Libraries were prepared by immunoSEQ multiplex PCR; TCRdb keeps only in-frame clonotypes and omits some of them. The sample contains 150,000 to 200,000 clones, roughly 72% of which appear only once. The J segment lost 8 bases and the V segment lost 0 bases, leaving 12 bases of the junction unmatched. This CDR3 contains 17 residues. In germline, CDR1 is LGHNA, CDR2 YSLEER. Regarding this clone: Its cognate antigen is unknown.

The sequencing sample was made of PBMCs. The chain has TRBV4-3 and TRBJ2-1; 8 bases are a match to TRBD2. This TCR derives from a woman in her 30s in good health and CMV-seropositive. CDR3 in amino acids: CASSQDWDGRAPYEQFF. DNA of the CDR3: TGCGCCAGCAGCCAAGATTGGGACGGGAGGGCCCCCTATGAGCAGTTCTTC.